This T cell receptor beta chain was obtained from a study of T cell repertoires in cytomegalovirus infection. For the study at large: Indications of both CMV infection and matching HLA type were provided by public TCR beta signatures.

Concerning this clonotype itself: The target antigen is unknown.

TCRdb re-derived calls from the reads in MiXCR, one entry per CDR3 protein. Of approximately 180,000 distinct CDR3 sequences listed, around 20% were seen once; the top ten hold just under 3%. The CDR3 has 16 residues. V lost 0 bases and J lost 4; bases outside the gene matches: 7. CDR1 and CDR2 from the germline V gene are SGHDN and FVKESK. General study results and limits: Dominant in the ex vivo response were TCR beta clonotypes restricted by HLA-C and specific for CMV.

This clonotype originated in a human donor in good health (CMV status not recorded). Some clones in this sample may be carry-over from other donors' samples. The rearrangement links TRBV14 to TRBJ2-5; 8 positions match TRBD2. The sample comprised PBMCs. The CDR3 here is CASSQDFGGGTETQYF. CDR3 sequence (DNA): TGTGCCAGCAGCCAAGATTTCGGCGGGGGGACAGAGACCCAGTACTTC.